Presented here are 30 T cell receptor beta chains from one specimen sequenced in a study of cytomegalovirus exposure and HLA in healthy donors. Primers: 60 Vbeta forward and 13 Jbeta reverse. Clones were sequenced by immunoSEQ multiplex PCR, and TCRdb holds only the in-frame ones, with some missing. This repertoire shows about 130,000 clones, over 60% found once; its top ten account for roughly 1.2%. The source material was PBMCs. The receptors derive from a female donor in good health and CMV-seronegative.

The chain links TRBV5-1 to TRBJ2-2, with no clear D. The CDR3 is 15 residues long. Deletions cut 0 bases from V and 1 base from J, with 7 bases between. Germline V gene sequence: CDR1 SGHRS, CDR2 YFSETQ. Here the CDR3 DNA reads TGCGCCAGCAGCTTGGTATCCGGGAACACCGGGGAGCTGTTTTTT. This translates into CASSLVSGNTGELFF.

This chain uses TRBV6-1 with TRBJ1-4; 8 bases match TRBD1. The V gene's germline CDR1 is MNHNS and CDR2 SASEGT. This CDR3 is 13 amino acids long. V lost 7 bases, J lost 6 bases, and 4 bases stayed unmatched. CDR3 nucleotides: TGTGCCAGCAACGCAGGGGGCTATGAAAAACTGTTTTTT. Translating it yields CASNAGGYEKLFF.

V is TRBV27 and J is TRBJ2-1; TRBD2 agrees at 7 bases. Germline CDR1 MNHEY, CDR2 SMNVEV (reference sequence). The CDR3 is made up of 14 amino acids. J lost 3 bases, V lost 6 bases, and 5 bases had no gene match. CDR3 DNA sequence: TGTGCCAGCAGCCCCGGACTAGTCTACAATGAGCAGTTCTTC. Its protein is CASSPGLVYNEQFF.

The chain links TRBV19 to TRBJ1-1; TRBD1 might be the D (6 bases). The CDR3 totals 15 residues. CDR1 and CDR2 from the germline V gene are LNHDA and SQIVND (reference sequence). V was clipped by 4 bases and J by 1 base, with 13 bases between them. CDR3 in amino acids: CASSKLGTQNTEAFF. CDR3 nucleotides: TGTGCCAGTAGTAAACTGGGGACACAGAACACTGAAGCTTTCTTT.

The chain recombines TRBV5-7 with TRBJ2-2; no definite D call. TRBV5-7 is given ORF status, its function remaining uncertain. The CDR3 totals 15 residues. V lost 0 bases to trimming and J lost 3 bases, with 9 bases between them. The chain's CDR3 is CASSLGRSHTGELFF. In DNA form, the CDR3 reads TGTGCCAGCAGCTTGGGCAGGTCCCACACCGGGGAGCTGTTTTTT.

The chain has TRBV25-1 and TRBJ2-2, with 11 nucleotides matching TRBD1. The V gene end was trimmed by 3 bases and the J gene end by 6 bases; junction bases not matched to a gene: 6. CDR3 length: 16 residues. Germline lookup yields CDR1 MGHDK and CDR2 SYGVNS. CDR3 in DNA: TGTGCCAGCAGTGACCCTGGACAGGGGGCGGCCGGGGAGCTGTTTTTT. Translation gives CASSDPGQGAAGELFF.

The rearrangement joins TRBV7-2 to TRBJ2-1; D is unresolved. V was shortened by 1 base and J by 6 bases, with 4 bases between the two germline ends. The CDR3 is 12 residues long. Germline-derived CDR1 and CDR2 are SGHTA and FQGNSA. The CDR3 region has the DNA TGTGCCAGCAGCTTAGATAGCAATGAGCAGTTCTTC. This codes for CASSLDSNEQFF.

This chain uses TRBV27 with TRBJ1-1; D is unclear. Trimming removed 6 bases from V and 0 bases from J, with 8 bases in between. This CDR3 comprises 13 residues. Germline V lookup: CDR1 MNHEY, CDR2 SMNVEV (reference sequence). CDR3 sequence (DNA): TGTGCCAGCAGACGCACAATGAACACTGAAGCTTTCTTT. Protein product: CASRRTMNTEAFF.

The rearrangement joins TRBV5-4 to TRBJ2-2; 16 nucleotides line up with TRBD2. The CDR3 runs to 18 residues. The germline V gene encodes CDR1 SGHNT and CDR2 YYREEE (reference sequence). V lost 4 bases to trimming and J lost 2 bases; unmatched junction nucleotides: 5. The CDR3 region has the DNA TGTGCCAGCAGCGCGGGACTAGCGGGGGGGAGCAACACCGGGGAGCTGTTTTTT. Protein product: CASSAGLAGGSNTGELFF. The complete variable domain, with remaining parts taken from reference TRBV5-4 and TRBJ2-2, reads ETGVTQSPTHLIKTRGQQVTLRCSSQSGHNTVSWYQQALGQGPQFIFQYYREEENGRGNFPPRFSGLQFPNYSSELNVNALELDDSALYLCASSAGLAGGSNTGELFFGEGSRLTVL.

The chain combines TRBV11-1 with TRBJ2-1; 9 positions agree with TRBD2. Trimming removed 5 bases from V and 1 base from J; junction bases left unmatched: 6. This CDR3 is 16 amino acids long. Germline V gene lookup returns CDR1 SGHAT and CDR2 FQDESV (reference sequence). The CDR3 DNA is TGTGCCAGCAGCAGTAGCGGGAGAAGGTCCTACAATGAGCAGTTCTTC. This gives the protein CASSSSGRRSYNEQFF.

This chain links TRBV30 with TRBJ1-5; D might be TRBD1 (5 bases). Germline loops: CDR1 GTSNPN, CDR2 SVGIG (reference sequence). This CDR3 is built from 15 residues. The V end lost 1 base, the J end lost 3 bases, and 13 bases lay between the germline ends. The DNA for the CDR3 is TGTGCCTGGAGTGGCAGGGTTGCAATCAATCAGCCCCAGCATTTT. It encodes CAWSGRVAINQPQHF.

This chain links TRBV6-5 with TRBJ2-7; 12 nucleotides agree with TRBD2. J was trimmed by 3 bases and V by 6 bases; bases with no gene match: 3. The CDR3 sequence is 14 residues long. The germline gives CDR1 MNHEY, CDR2 SVGAGI. CDR3 coding DNA: TGTGCCAGCAGGCCGACTAGCGGGAGCTACGAGCAGTACTTC. It codes for CASRPTSGSYEQYF.

The chain uses TRBV10-3 and TRBJ2-1; 9 positions match TRBD2. The CDR3 consists of 15 residues. V dropped 3 bases and J dropped 3; count of bases not matched to a gene: 3. Germline V gene sequence: CDR1 ENHRY, CDR2 SYGVKD. CDR3 protein: CAISEEAGGYNEQFF. CDR3 sequence (DNA): TGTGCCATCAGTGAAGAAGCGGGGGGCTACAATGAGCAGTTCTTC.

The chain uses TRBV30 and TRBJ2-3, with a weak D call TRBD2 (5 bases). Per germline, CDR1 GTSNPN and CDR2 SVGIG (reference sequence). This CDR3 has 11 residues. V dropped 3 bases and J dropped 11 bases, with 12 bases sitting between them. The CDR3 bases are TGTGCCTGGAGGGTTGGAGGTGGGCAGTATTTT. Its translation: CAWRVGGGQYF. The full variable domain, its missing parts supplied by reference TRBV30 and TRBJ2-3, is SQTIHQWPATLVQPVGSPLSLECTVEGTSNPNLYWYRQAAGRGLQLLFYSVGIGQISSEVPQNLSASRPQDRQFILSSKKLLLSDSGFYLCAWRVGGGQYFGPGTRLTVL.

A single count supports this clone. This chain links TRBV4-1 with TRBJ2-7, with 8 bases matching TRBD2. Germline V gene data show CDR1 as MGHRA and CDR2 as YSYEKL. This CDR3 region has 14 residues. Germline trimming cut 4 bases from V and 2 bases from J; bases unmatched to any gene: 4. The CDR3 loop is CASSLGLGPYEQYF. DNA for the CDR3: TGCGCCAGCAGCCTGGGACTAGGACCCTACGAGCAGTACTTC.

This chain connects TRBV2 to TRBJ2-7; 8 nucleotides agree with TRBD1. The CDR3 consists of 14 residues. Germline trimming cut 3 bases from V and 5 bases from J; bases unmatched to any gene: 6. Germline V gives CDR1 SNHLY, CDR2 FYNNEI. The CDR3 sequence is CASSDPDRVHEQYF. For the CDR3, the DNA is TGTGCCAGCAGTGACCCGGACAGGGTCCACGAGCAGTACTTC.

V is TRBV12-5 and J is TRBJ2-2; 11 bases fit TRBD1. Germline assignment: CDR1 LGHNT and CDR2 FRNRAP. Losses at the gene ends were 8 bases for V and 2 bases for J; bases not matched to a gene: 10. The CDR3 extends over 17 amino acids. The CDR3 bases are TGTGCTAGTTCCCGCTCCCGGACAGGGGGCAACACCGGGGAGCTGTTTTTT. Its protein product is CASSRSRTGGNTGELFF.

The genes are TRBV5-1 and TRBJ1-1; TRBD1 might be the D (6 bases). Trimming stripped 0 bases from V and 4 bases from J, with 13 bases between. Germline V lookup: CDR1 SGHRS, CDR2 YFSETQ. The CDR3 runs to 15 residues. DNA of the CDR3: TGCGCCAGCAGCTTGGAGGGGGGGGGAAGCACTGAAGCTTTCTTT. Amino acid sequence: CASSLEGGGSTEAFF.

The chain couples TRBV30 to TRBJ2-7; D is uncertain. The CDR3 sequence is 11 residues long. Trimming took off 0 bases at V and 6 bases at J, with 6 bases between the two ends. In germline, CDR1 is GTSNPN, CDR2 SVGIG (reference sequence). CDR3 nucleotides: TGTGCCTGGAGTGTATCCGTCGAGCAGTACTTC. Translation: CAWSVSVEQYF.

The chain carries TRBV7-9 and TRBJ1-1; 9 nucleotides align to TRBD1. After removal of 0 bases from V and 7 bases from J, the junction contained 3 bases not matched to a gene. The CDR3 totals 14 residues. Per germline, CDR1 SEHNR and CDR2 FQNEAQ (reference sequence). The CDR3 sequence is CASSLAGTGYEAFF. The CDR3 DNA sequence: TGTGCCAGCAGCTTAGCTGGGACAGGGTATGAAGCTTTCTTT.

The chain joins TRBV4-1 to TRBJ2-1; TRBD2 matches 11 bases. The CDR3 loop spans 18 amino acids. Germline V CDR1 and CDR2: MGHRA, YSYEKL. V lost 0 bases and J lost 4; bases outside the gene matches: 8. The CDR3 sequence: CASSQDLLAGARYNEQFF. The CDR3 nucleotides are TGCGCCAGCAGCCAAGATCTACTAGCGGGGGCCCGGTACAATGAGCAGTTCTTC.

V and J are TRBV2 and TRBJ1-5; 7 bases are a match to TRBD1. Per germline, CDR1 SNHLY and CDR2 FYNNEI. This CDR3 has 16 amino acids. Trimming removed 4 bases from V and 5 bases from J; junction bases left unmatched: 11. The CDR3 bases are TGTGCCAGCAGTGTAAGGAGGAGGGGGCGAGATCAGCCCCAGCATTTT. Its protein product is CASSVRRRGRDQPQHF.

This clone has a single count. The rearrangement links TRBV2 to TRBJ1-4, with a possible D match to TRBD1 (5 bases). The CDR3 totals 14 residues. Germline CDR1 is SNHLY and CDR2 is FYNNEI. The V and J ends lost 7 bases and 4 bases respectively, with 13 bases between them. The CDR3 loop is CASKWGGDNEKLFF. The CDR3 DNA reads as TGTGCCAGCAAATGGGGGGGAGATAATGAAAAACTGTTTTTT.

This clone is labeled as medium-sized. The chain recombines TRBV6-4 with TRBJ2-2; TRBD2 might be the D (6 bases). V was pared by 0 bases and J by 7 bases, with 6 bases between. CDR1 and CDR2 (germline): MRHNA, SNTAGT. The CDR3 loop spans 13 amino acids. CDR3 nucleotides: TGTGCCAGCAGTGACTCGACTAGCGGGGAGCTGTTTTTT. Translating it yields CASSDSTSGELFF.

The rearrangement uses TRBV30 and TRBJ1-6, with TRBD1 matching over 8 bases. The CDR3 is made up of 14 amino acids. From germline, CDR1 is GTSNPN and CDR2 SVGIG (reference sequence). Germline trimming cut 3 bases from V and 11 bases from J; bases unmatched to any gene: 9. CDR3 sequence (DNA): TGTGCCTGGAGGGCCAGACAGGGGACTGCACCCCTCCACTTT. Protein: CAWRARQGTAPLHF.

The genes are TRBV28 and TRBJ2-7; 10 positions agree with TRBD1. The V segment lost 7 bases and the J segment 7 bases; nucleotides outside the gene matches: 10. CDR3 length equals 14 residues. Germline V gene data show CDR1 as MDHEN and CDR2 as SYDVKM. The CDR3 here is CASTPTGGLGEQYF. CDR3 bases: TGTGCCAGCACCCCGACAGGGGGCTTGGGGGAGCAGTACTTC.

This clone was seen only once. The chain combines TRBV7-9 with TRBJ2-7, with a tentative D call TRBD1 (6 bases). Germline CDR1 SEHNR, CDR2 FQNEAQ (reference sequence). Between the trimmed V and J ends, which lost 5 bases and 5 bases, there was a span of 13 bases. The CDR3 totals 13 residues. This chain's CDR3 is CASSPQGWDEQYF. The CDR3 coding sequence is TGTGCCAGCAGCCCACAGGGATGGGACGAGCAGTACTTC.

This chain links TRBV9 with TRBJ2-5; TRBD2 agrees at 8 bases. V was pared by 1 base and J by 5 bases, with 7 bases of the junction left unmatched. CDR1 is SGDLS and CDR2 is YYNGEE in the germline V gene. This CDR3 region has 15 residues. The CDR3 DNA sequence: TGTGCCAGCAGCGTAAGTAGCGGGATTGGTGAGACCCAGTACTTC. Translated: CASSVSSGIGETQYF.

Turning to this clone: The sample holds other DNA sequences that translate to the same CDR3. The chain joins TRBV18 to TRBJ2-7, with 7 positions matching TRBD2. This CDR3 is 15 amino acids long. Germline V CDR1 and CDR2: KGHSH, LQKENI. J lost 0 bases, V lost 0 bases, and 2 bases had no gene match. The CDR3 DNA reads TGTGCCAGCTCACCACCGGGCGGGAGCTCCTACGAGCAGTACTTC. The encoded protein is CASSPPGGSSYEQYF.

The V gene is TRBV6-1, the J gene TRBJ2-7, with D possibly being TRBD2 (7 bases). V gave up 3 bases and J gave up 11 bases, with 11 bases separating them. The CDR3 length is 11 residues. In germline, CDR1 is MNHNS, CDR2 SASEGT. CDR3: CASSDRGREYF. CDR3 bases: TGTGCCAGCAGTGATAGGGGGAGGGAGTACTTC.